This entry lists 32 T cell receptor beta chains sequenced from one sample in a study of blood T cell repertoires in COVID-19. Sequencing used immunoSEQ multiplex PCR; TCRdb keeps in-frame clones, though not all of them. The table has 200,000 or so clones, about 87% seen once. Sequencing was performed on PBMCs or T cells enriched from blood (not recorded which). The receptors stem from a woman aged 25 to 39 who had recovered from COVID-19.

The CDR3 protein is CATSDPSRGGLDTQYF. CDR3 coding DNA: TGTGCCACCAGTGACCCAAGTCGGGGGGGGTTAGATACGCAGTATTTT. The chain employs TRBV24-1 and TRBJ2-3, with 8 positions matching TRBD2. The V and J ends lost 4 bases and 5 bases, in that order; junction bases with no gene match: 10. The germline CDR1 and CDR2 sequences are KGHDR and SFDVKD. CDR3 size: 16 residues.

This clone was detected only once. The gene calls are TRBV12-3 or TRBV12-4 and TRBJ2-3, with 8 positions matching TRBD2. V gave up 6 bases and J gave up 4 bases; unmatched junction bases: 3. The CDR3 has 13 amino acids. This CDR3 is CASRRGGADTQYF. Written as DNA, the CDR3 is TGTGCCAGCAGACGGGGGGGCGCAGATACGCAGTATTTT.

In its sample, this clone was seen once. The genes are TRBV28 and TRBJ1-6; D remains unclear. CDR1 MDHEN and CDR2 SYDVKM come from the germline V gene. CDR3 size: 12 residues. Trimming cost V 3 bases and J 11 bases, with 8 bases left between them. The CDR3 loop is CASSLLITPLHF. The CDR3 nucleotides read TGTGCCAGCAGTTTGCTAATAACACCCCTCCACTTT.

The genes are TRBV2 and TRBJ2-3; D is perhaps TRBD2 (6 bases). Trimming removed 3 bases at V and 1 base at J, with 11 bases between. The CDR3 runs to 15 residues. Germline CDR1 is SNHLY and CDR2 is FYNNEI. The CDR3 sequence: CASSDYGGGTDTQYF. The CDR3 nucleotides read TGTGCCAGCAGTGACTACGGGGGTGGCACAGATACGCAGTATTTT.

This chain joins TRBV7-3 and TRBJ2-3, with TRBD1 matching 8 bases. The germline CDR1 and CDR2 sequences are SGHTA and FQGTGA. The CDR3 has 16 residues. The V gene end was trimmed by 1 base and the J gene end by 3 bases; junction bases not matched to a gene: 6. The CDR3 nucleotides are TGTGCCAGCAGCTTAAGTGTCCAGGGGGCAACAGATACGCAGTATTTT. Translation: CASSLSVQGATDTQYF. The full variable domain, its missing parts supplied by reference TRBV7-3 and TRBJ2-3, is GAGVSQTPSNKVTEKGKYVELRCDPISGHTALYWYRQSLGQGPEFLIYFQGTGAADDSGLPNDRFFAVRPEGSVSTLKIQRTERGDSAVYLCASSLSVQGATDTQYFGPGTRLTVL.

J is TRBJ2-1 and V is TRBV7-3; TRBD1 is a possible D gene (6 bases). The CDR3 loop spans 17 amino acids. V lost 5 bases to trimming and J lost 4 bases, with 21 bases between them. Germline V gene sequence: CDR1 SGHTA, CDR2 FQGTGA. CDR3 DNA sequence: TGTGCCAGCAGCCCACCCTGGGACACCACCACATACAATGAGCAGTTCTTC. This translates into CASSPPWDTTTYNEQFF.

The gene calls are TRBV5-1 and TRBJ1-3; D gene unclear. Trimming left V 4 bases short and J 0 bases short, with 8 bases between. Germline CDR1 and CDR2: SGHRS and YFSETQ. This CDR3 is 14 amino acids long. The CDR3 bases are TGCGCCAGCAGCCCCGAGGGCTCTGGAAACACCATATATTTT. Its translation: CASSPEGSGNTIYF. Based on the CDR3 plus reference TRBV5-1 and TRBJ1-3, the full variable domain is KAGVTQTPRYLIKTRGQQVTLSCSPISGHRSVSWYQQTPGQGLQFLFEYFSETQRNKGNFPGRFSGRQFSNSRSEMNVSTLELGDSALYLCASSPEGSGNTIYFGEGSWLTVV.

Turning to this clone: Mismatch with germline at one junction end may stem from a read error. This sequence joins TRBV7-2 and TRBJ2-3, with TRBD2 matching 9 bases. Germline values: CDR1 SGHTA, CDR2 FQGNSA. The CDR3 totals 14 residues. CDR3 sequence: CASSIAGAGDTQYF. In DNA, the CDR3 is TGTGCCAGCAGCATAGCGGGGGCGGGAGATACGCAGTATTTT.

The V gene is TRBV27, the J gene TRBJ1-5, with D maybe TRBD1 (5 bases). The CDR3 spans 15 residues. The germline gives CDR1 MNHEY, CDR2 SMNVEV (reference sequence). V was trimmed by 3 bases and J by 6 bases, leaving 15 bases between them. The CDR3 nucleotides read TGTGCCAGCAGTTTGATGGCAGGGCAGGGTCAGCCCCAGCATTTT. This encodes CASSLMAGQGQPQHF.

The rearrangement joins TRBV7-9 to TRBJ2-1; 13 bases fit TRBD2. The CDR3 has 17 amino acids. V lost 3 bases to trimming and J lost 9 bases; unmatched junction nucleotides: 11. The V gene's germline CDR1 is SEHNR and CDR2 FQNEAQ (reference sequence). The CDR3 here is CASSFPPLAGGQGEQFF. CDR3 nucleotide sequence: TGTGCCAGCAGCTTCCCCCCACTAGCGGGGGGGCAGGGTGAGCAGTTCTTC. The whole variable domain, filled in from reference TRBV7-9 and TRBJ2-1, reads DTGVSQNPRHKITKRGQNVTFRCDPISEHNRLYWYRQTLGQGPEFLTYFQNEAQLEKSRLLSDRFSAERPKGSFSTLEIQRTEQGDSAMYLCASSFPPLAGGQGEQFFGPGTRLTVL.

The genes are TRBV28 and TRBJ1-5, with 8 bases lining up with TRBD1. Germline lookup yields CDR1 MDHEN and CDR2 SYDVKM. Losses at the gene ends were 6 bases for V and 3 bases for J; bases not matched to a gene: 4. The CDR3 runs 14 residues. In DNA, the CDR3 is TGTGCCAGCAGAGCCAGGGGGCCCAATCAGCCCCAGCATTTT. It is translated as CASRARGPNQPQHF.

The rearrangement uses TRBV14 and TRBJ1-6; D is possibly TRBD1 (6 bases). The CDR3 contains 15 residues. CDR1 and CDR2 (germline): SGHDN, FVKESK. Trimming removed 4 bases at V and 10 bases at J, with 17 bases between. CDR3 protein: CASSLNRAVGSPLHF. Here the CDR3 DNA reads TGTGCCAGCAGCCTAAACAGGGCTGTGGGGTCACCCCTCCACTTT. Together with reference TRBV14 and TRBJ1-6, the CDR3 gives the full variable domain: EAGVTQFPSHSVIEKGQTVTLRCDPISGHDNLYWYRRVMGKEIKFLLHFVKESKQDESGMPNNRFLAERTGGTYSTLKVQPAELEDSGVYFCASSLNRAVGSPLHFGNGTRLTVT.

The gene calls are TRBV7-2 and TRBJ1-1; D may be TRBD1 (6 bases). Germline V CDR1 and CDR2: SGHTA, FQGNSA. The V end was cut by 5 bases, the J end by 7 bases, with 11 bases between. The CDR3 has 12 amino acids. In DNA form, the CDR3 reads TGTGCCAGCAGCGCAACGACAGGTGAAGCTTTCTTT. Translating it yields CASSATTGEAFF.

In DNA, the CDR3 is TGTGCCAGCAGCCAAGGGCCTAGCCTCGGCACAGATACGCAGTATTTT. It yields the protein CASSQGPSLGTDTQYF. The chain joins TRBV3-1 (or the pseudogene TRBV3-2) to TRBJ2-3; tentatively, D is TRBD2 (5 bases). The V end was cut by 1 base, the J end by 1 base, with 12 bases between. The CDR3 extends over 16 amino acids. Germline loops: CDR1 LGHDT, CDR2 YNNKEL (reference sequence).

The sample holds one count of this clone. This chain connects TRBV2 to TRBJ2-2; 9 nucleotides align to TRBD1. Germline CDR1 reads SNHLY; CDR2 reads FYNNEI. The trim removed 6 bases at V and 2 bases at J, leaving 10 bases unmatched. The length of the CDR3 is 17 residues. CDR3 in amino acids: CASSHPPGQGNTGELFF. In DNA form, the CDR3 reads TGTGCCAGCAGCCACCCTCCGGGACAGGGTAACACCGGGGAGCTGTTTTTT.

The V call is TRBV21-1, the J call TRBJ2-2; the listed D gene, TRBD1, was not tested against the DNA. TRBV21-1 is annotated as a pseudogene. CDR3 size: 18 residues. The CDR3 nucleotides are TGTGCCAGCAGCCCCCCAGGACAGGGGGGAAAAGAGACCGGGGAGCTGTTTTTT. This gives the protein CASSPPGQGGKETGELFF.

The rearrangement joins TRBV29-1 to TRBJ2-1; 10 nucleotides agree with TRBD1. V was clipped by 6 bases and J by 15 bases; unmatched bases: 8. Germline assignment: CDR1 SQVTM and CDR2 ANQGSEA. The CDR3 length is 11 residues. The CDR3 sequence: CSVEPTGGLFF. In DNA form, the CDR3 reads TGCAGCGTCGAACCGACAGGGGGCTTGTTCTTC.

The chain carries TRBV5-1 and TRBJ2-6, with 9 positions matching TRBD1. After removal of 2 bases from V and 4 bases from J, the junction contained 4 bases not matched to a gene. CDR3 size: 16 residues. The germline CDR1 and CDR2 sequences are SGHRS and YFSETQ. Here the CDR3 DNA reads TGCGCCAGCAGCTTACAGGGGGCGACGGGGGCCAACGTCCTGACTTTC. This gives the protein CASSLQGATGANVLTF.

The chain joins TRBV7-9 to TRBJ1-5; D is unresolved. Trimming removed 6 bases at V and 3 bases at J, with 9 bases between. The CDR3 spans 13 residues. Germline V gives CDR1 SEHNR, CDR2 FQNEAQ (reference sequence). CDR3: CASRSGLNQPQHF. CDR3 coding DNA: TGTGCCAGCAGATCGGGTCTCAATCAGCCCCAGCATTTT.

The chain carries TRBV21-1 and TRBJ1-2; the listed D gene, TRBD1, was not tested against the DNA. TRBV21-1 is described as a pseudogene. The CDR3 has 14 amino acids. CDR3 nucleotide sequence: TGTGCCAGCACCTGGGCCACCAGCTGTCATGGCTACACCTTC. It yields the protein CASTWATSCHGYTF.

V gene TRBV5-1 combines with J gene TRBJ1-1; tentatively, D is TRBD1 (5 bases). The V gene lost 0 bases and the J gene lost 8 bases, with 14 bases spanning the gap. This CDR3 has 14 amino acids. CDR1 SGHRS and CDR2 YFSETQ come from the germline V gene. The CDR3 DNA sequence: TGCGCCAGCAGCTTGGTGGACATCCTGAACGAAGCTTTCTTT. Translation: CASSLVDILNEAFF.

The chain uses TRBV20-1 and TRBJ1-2, with 8 bases aligning to TRBD1. V was pared by 3 bases and J by 4 bases, with 7 bases of the junction left unmatched. This CDR3 contains 14 residues. Germline V lookup: CDR1 DFQATT, CDR2 SNEGSKA (reference sequence). CDR3 amino acids: CSASALDRGYGYTF. In nucleotides, the CDR3 is TGCAGTGCTAGTGCCCTCGACAGGGGCTATGGCTACACCTTC.

This rearrangement joins TRBV2 to TRBJ2-7; TRBD2 matches 9 bases. CDR3 length equals 15 residues. The V and J ends lost 6 bases and 0 bases, in that order; junction bases with no gene match: 6. CDR1 and CDR2 (germline): SNHLY, FYNNEI. The CDR3 DNA sequence: TGTGCCAGCAGGGCTAGCGGGGTGAGCTCCTACGAGCAGTACTTC. This codes for CASRASGVSSYEQYF.

The V gene is TRBV6-5, the J gene TRBJ1-3; 7 nucleotides line up with TRBD1. The CDR3 length is 15 residues. The ends lost 4 bases at V and 1 base at J; junction bases unmatched: 4. CDR1 is MNHEY, CDR2 SVGAGI, per germline. The CDR3 DNA reads as TGTGCCAGCAGTTTCCAGACAGGGTCTGGAAACACCATATATTTT. Its protein is CASSFQTGSGNTIYF.

The chain uses TRBV5-5 and TRBJ1-2; 7 nucleotides agree with TRBD1. The CDR3 is made up of 13 amino acids. Trimming cost V 4 bases and J 4 bases; bases outside gene matches: 4. Germline assignment: CDR1 SGHKS and CDR2 YYEKEE (reference sequence). CDR3 loop: CASSPQGSYGYTF. In DNA form, the CDR3 reads TGTGCCAGCAGCCCACAGGGGTCCTATGGCTACACCTTC.

This clone was observed once. V is TRBV7-6 and J is TRBJ2-2, with 11 bases identical to TRBD2. The CDR3 totals 20 residues. Per the germline V gene, CDR1 is SGHVS and CDR2 is FNYEAQ. V shed 5 bases and J 5 bases; nucleotides not matched to a gene: 19. Written as DNA, the CDR3 is TGTGCCAGCAGCGGACGAAGTAGCGGGGGGGCCGGCCGCGGTACCGGGGAGCTGTTTTTT. This gives the protein CASSGRSSGGAGRGTGELFF.

This rearrangement joins TRBV13 to TRBJ2-7; 7 bases are shared with TRBD1. The germline V gene has CDR1 PRHDT and CDR2 FYEKMQ (reference sequence). The CDR3 has 14 amino acids. The J segment lost 3 bases and the V segment lost 5 bases, leaving 7 bases of the junction unmatched. The CDR3 here is CASSPRQGSYEQYF. The CDR3 bases are TGTGCCAGCAGCCCGCGACAGGGTAGCTACGAGCAGTACTTC.

The J gene is TRBJ2-7, the V gene TRBV9; D is unresolved. Trimming stripped 0 bases from V and 0 bases from J, with 4 bases between. Germline CDR1 SGDLS, CDR2 YYNGEE. This CDR3 spans 13 amino acids. This CDR3 reads CASSVGGSYEQYF. The CDR3 coding sequence is TGTGCCAGCAGCGTAGGAGGCTCCTACGAGCAGTACTTC. Variable domain in full (rest from reference TRBV9 and TRBJ2-7): DSGVTQTPKHLITATGQRVTLRCSPRSGDLSVYWYQQSLDQGLQFLIQYYNGEERAKGNILERFSAQQFPDLHSELNLSSLELGDSALYFCASSVGGSYEQYFGPGTRLTVT.

The gene calls are TRBV13 and TRBJ2-5, with D possibly being TRBD2 (5 bases). CDR1 and CDR2 from the germline V gene are PRHDT and FYEKMQ (reference sequence). Trimming cost V 1 base and J 7 bases, with 13 bases left between them. The CDR3 loop spans 14 amino acids. This CDR3 is CASSLEDPRGTQYF. CDR3 DNA: TGTGCCAGCAGCTTAGAGGATCCCCGGGGGACCCAGTACTTC.

The rearrangement joins TRBV4-2 to TRBJ2-5, with 16 positions matching TRBD2. The CDR3 length is 19 residues. Germline V gene data show CDR1 as LGHNA and CDR2 as YNFKEQ. With V trimmed by 0 bases and J by 2 bases, 6 bases remained unmatched. The CDR3 here is CASSQDPGLAGGHQETQYF. DNA of the CDR3: TGTGCCAGCAGCCAAGACCCGGGACTAGCGGGGGGGCATCAAGAGACCCAGTACTTC.

In DNA, the CDR3 is TGTGCCAGCAGTCCACTAGCTGCCTCTCGCACAGATACGCAGTATTTT. Encoded protein: CASSPLAASRTDTQYF. The chain links TRBV6-2 or TRBV6-3 to TRBJ2-3; maybe TRBD2 (6 bases). The CDR3 has 16 amino acids. CDR1 MNHEY and CDR2 SVGEGT come from the germline V gene. Trimming cost V 5 bases and J 1 base, with 16 bases left between them.

As regards this clone: Germline and junction disagree at one end, which may indicate a read error. The V call is TRBV7-7, the J call TRBJ2-3, with 11 bases matching TRBD2. Germline assignment: CDR1 SSHAT and CDR2 FNYEAQ (reference sequence). The CDR3 is made up of 17 amino acids. The CDR3 loop reads CASSPRLAGGPTDTQYF. The CDR3 DNA follows: TGTGCTAGCAGCCCGCGTCTAGCGGGGGGACCCACAGATACGCAGTATTTT.